Listed here are 18 T cell receptor beta chains from one sample, sequenced in a study of control samples from healthy donors and cancer patients. Clones were sequenced by immunoSEQ multiplex PCR, and TCRdb holds only the in-frame ones, with some missing. Among 55,000 to 70,000 clones, 90% were seen once, and the ten largest hold approximately 5.9%. The sample consisted of PBMCs. The source of these receptors is a man aged 55 to 69 with colorectal cancer.

The gene calls are TRBV11-2 and TRBJ2-4, with D possibly TRBD1 on 5 matching bases. CDR1 is SGHAT, CDR2 FQNNGV, per germline. This CDR3 contains 12 residues. V lost 11 bases and J 7 bases, leaving 15 bases between the germline ends. CDR3 coding DNA: TGTGCCTCTCTGGGGCAGATGAACATTCAGTACTTC. It encodes CASLGQMNIQYF. Filled out from reference TRBV11-2 and TRBJ2-4, the complete variable domain reads EAGVAQSPRYKIIEKRQSVAFWCNPISGHATLYWYQQILGQGPKLLIQFQNNGVVDDSQLPKDRFSAERLKGVDSTLKIQPAKLEDSAVYLCASLGQMNIQYFGAGTRLSVL.

The chain is built from TRBV7-3 and TRBJ2-2; 8 bases are shared with TRBD1. The ends lost 5 bases at V and 6 bases at J; junction bases unmatched: 8. There are 15 residues in the CDR3. Germline CDR1 SGHTA, CDR2 FQGTGA. Here the CDR3 DNA reads TGTGCCAGCAGCCCATTACAGGGGGGTGCCGGGGAGCTGTTTTTT. This gives the protein CASSPLQGGAGELFF. The complete variable domain, with remaining parts taken from reference TRBV7-3 and TRBJ2-2, reads GAGVSQTPSNKVTEKGKYVELRCDPISGHTALYWYRQSLGQGPEFLIYFQGTGAADDSGLPNDRFFAVRPEGSVSTLKIQRTERGDSAVYLCASSPLQGGAGELFFGEGSRLTVL.

This clone was seen more than once but under ten times. The rearrangement joins TRBV5-6 to TRBJ2-5; possibly TRBD2 for D (6 bases). The V and J ends lost 2 bases and 5 bases respectively, with 13 bases between them. Germline V gives CDR1 SGHDT, CDR2 YYEEEE. CDR3 length: 14 amino acids. The CDR3 DNA is TGTGCCAGCAGCTTTTTTAGCGGCGTGGAGACCCAGTACTTC. Its protein product is CASSFFSGVETQYF.

The chain uses TRBV7-6 and TRBJ1-1; D unclear. V dropped 5 bases and J dropped 4 bases, with 8 bases sitting between them. There are 12 residues in the CDR3. Germline V lookup: CDR1 SGHVS, CDR2 FNYEAQ. This CDR3 reads CASSTPATEAFF. The CDR3 DNA is TGTGCCAGCAGCACCCCGGCCACTGAAGCTTTCTTT.

The chain recombines TRBV5-8 with TRBJ1-5; TRBD1 agrees at 9 bases. CDR3 size: 15 residues. The V segment lost 2 bases and the J segment 6 bases; nucleotides outside the gene matches: 6. Germline loops: CDR1 SGHTS, CDR2 YDEGEE. CDR3 residues: CASSFTGGAGQPQHF. DNA of the CDR3: TGTGCCAGCAGCTTCACAGGGGGCGCGGGTCAGCCCCAGCATTTT.

V is TRBV19 and J is TRBJ2-1; possibly TRBD1 or TRBD2 for D (5 bases each). This CDR3 is 15 amino acids long. V lost 3 bases and J 0 bases, leaving 9 bases between the germline ends. CDR1 and CDR2 from the germline V gene are LNHDA and SQIVND (reference sequence). In DNA, the CDR3 is TGTGCCAGTAGTATGTCAGGGAGCTCCTACAATGAGCAGTTCTTC. Translating it yields CASSMSGSSYNEQFF.

The chain combines TRBV5-1 with TRBJ2-5, with TRBD1 matching 8 bases. Trimming at V came to 0 bases and at J to 5 bases, leaving 6 bases not matched to a gene. The germline gives CDR1 SGHRS, CDR2 YFSETQ. This CDR3 has 15 amino acids. DNA for the CDR3: TGCGCCAGCAGCTTGGCCCCCGGACAGGGTGAGACCCAGTACTTC. Its translation is CASSLAPGQGETQYF.

The V gene is TRBV6-5, the J gene TRBJ2-5; TRBD2 is a possible D gene (6 bases). V lost 9 bases and J lost 3, with 17 bases in between. CDR1 is MNHEY and CDR2 is SVGAGI in the germline V gene. The CDR3 sequence is 14 residues long. The CDR3 region is CARGSGGPKETQYF. The CDR3 nucleotides are TGTGCCAGGGGGTCCGGGGGACCTAAAGAGACCCAGTACTTC.

The J gene is TRBJ1-3, the V gene TRBV6-5; no definite D call. V lost 6 bases to trimming and J lost 4 bases, with 10 bases between them. CDR3 length: 13 residues. Per the germline V gene, CDR1 is MNHEY and CDR2 is SVGAGI. The CDR3 here is CASRKPAGNTIYF. The CDR3 DNA is TGTGCCAGCAGGAAACCCGCAGGAAACACCATATATTTT.

Only one count was recorded for this clone. The V and J genes are TRBV27 and TRBJ2-5; D not certain. Looked up from germline, CDR1 is MNHEY and CDR2 is SMNVEV (reference sequence). The CDR3 is made up of 15 amino acids. V lost 0 bases and J 5 bases, leaving 13 bases between the germline ends. CDR3 protein: CASSLSRLLAETQYF. Written as DNA, the CDR3 is TGTGCCAGCAGTTTATCTAGACTCCTCGCGGAGACCCAGTACTTC.

This clone was seen once. V is TRBV30 and J is TRBJ2-1; 10 bases align to TRBD2. J lost 2 bases, V lost 7 bases, and 5 bases had no gene match. The CDR3 has 14 amino acids. Germline lookup yields CDR1 GTSNPN and CDR2 SVGIG (reference sequence). DNA for the CDR3: TGTGCCTACCAGCGGGGGGGTCCCTACAATGAGCAGTTCTTC. It specifies CAYQRGGPYNEQFF.

CDR3 sequence (DNA): TGTGCCAGCAGCTTCGAGTTGAACACTGAAGCTTTCTTT. It specifies CASSFELNTEAFF. V is TRBV5-4 and J is TRBJ1-1; unclear D gene. The germline V gene has CDR1 SGHNT and CDR2 YYREEE (reference sequence). V lost 2 bases, J lost 0 bases, and 5 bases lay in between. The CDR3 has 13 residues.

This chain connects TRBV21-1 to TRBJ1-1; the table's D call TRBD1 went unverified against the DNA. TRBV21-1 is listed as a pseudogene. The CDR3 has 17 residues. The CDR3 sequence is CASSRRDRAPRKTEAFF. The CDR3 DNA sequence: TGTGCCAGCAGCAGGAGGGACAGGGCCCCGAGAAAAACTGAAGCTTTCTTT.

The rearrangement links TRBV13 to TRBJ2-7, with 7 bases fitting TRBD2. The J segment lost 2 bases and the V segment lost 5 bases, leaving 6 bases of the junction unmatched. CDR3 length: 14 residues. Looked up from germline, CDR1 is PRHDT and CDR2 is FYEKMQ (reference sequence). DNA for the CDR3: TGTGCCAGCAGCCTCGGGGGGACCACCTACGAGCAGTACTTC. Residues: CASSLGGTTYEQYF.

The sample holds a few counts of this clone. The genes are TRBV7-3 and TRBJ2-2; 7 bases agree with TRBD1. The CDR3 length is 16 residues. The V and J ends lost 0 bases and 3 bases, in that order; junction bases with no gene match: 4. CDR1 is SGHTA, CDR2 FQGTGA, per germline. CDR3 DNA sequence: TGTGCCAGCAGCTTAACAGGGGGCGCATACACCGGGGAGCTGTTTTTT. This gives the protein CASSLTGGAYTGELFF. Drawing the rest from reference TRBV7-3 and TRBJ2-2, the complete variable domain is GAGVSQTPSNKVTEKGKYVELRCDPISGHTALYWYRQSLGQGPEFLIYFQGTGAADDSGLPNDRFFAVRPEGSVSTLKIQRTERGDSAVYLCASSLTGGAYTGELFFGEGSRLTVL.

This chain links TRBV24-1 with TRBJ2-2, with D maybe TRBD1 (6 bases). The V gene lost 4 bases and the J gene lost 1 base, with 15 bases spanning the gap. Germline V gene lookup returns CDR1 KGHDR and CDR2 SFDVKD. The CDR3 runs to 17 residues. The CDR3 nucleotides are TGTGCCACCAGTGACCCTTCGAGAGGGGGGAACACCGGGGAGCTGTTTTTT. It yields the protein CATSDPSRGGNTGELFF.

V usage is TRBV11-1 and J usage is TRBJ2-3; D gene uncertain. The germline CDR1 and CDR2 sequences are SGHAT and FQDESV (reference sequence). CDR3 length: 15 amino acids. V was trimmed by 1 base and J by 1 base, leaving 9 bases between them. The CDR3 DNA is TGTGCCAGCAGCTTAGATCCACGGGGCACAGATACGCAGTATTTT. Amino acid sequence: CASSLDPRGTDTQYF.

The J gene is TRBJ1-1, the V gene TRBV28; D is unclear. V was shortened by 6 bases and J by 2 bases, with 13 bases between the two germline ends. CDR1 MDHEN and CDR2 SYDVKM come from the germline V gene. The CDR3 is made up of 14 amino acids. This CDR3 reads CASSRFGPNTEAFF. The CDR3 DNA is TGTGCCAGCAGCCGATTCGGGCCCAACACTGAAGCTTTCTTT.